Sequencing of this TCR beta chain was carried out in a study of blood T cell repertoires in COVID-19. Overall study context: The samples span acute and convalescent COVID-19 from the United States, Italy and Spain. T cells, B-cell-depleted T cells, or PBMCs supplied cDNA or gDNA.

Authors' processing steps: Reference gene primers were amplified, and this amplification served to estimate nucleated cell counts. Produced via immunoSEQ multiplex PCR; TCRdb's table is partial and in-frame only. V and J calls plus clone size are reproduced from that table; the DNA served to infer D and trimming. The profile shows about 200,000 clones, roughly 90% of them singletons. Germline lookup yields CDR1 KGHSH and CDR2 LQKENI. Trimming cost V 2 bases and J 6 bases; bases outside gene matches: 11. This CDR3 comprises 16 residues. This chain joins TRBV18 and TRBJ1-1; 8 nucleotides align to TRBD1. The sample was peripheral blood. This TCR came from a man between 18 and 29 years old with active or convalescent COVID-19. The CDR3 DNA follows: TGTGCCAGCTCACCAAGTACAGGGGGTTATCTCGCTGAAGCTTTCTTT. Translating gives CASSPSTGGYLAEAFF.